The entry that follows covers one TCR beta chain sequence. Its target is unknown. Libraries were prepared by immunoSEQ multiplex PCR; TCRdb keeps only in-frame clonotypes and omits some of them. The repertoire consists of more than 2,000,000 clones, with just over 90% occurring once and the leading ten covering over 0.12%. This entry belongs to a study of shared clonotypes between healthy human individuals. The wider study: Two women and a few men aged 18 to 49 served as donors. Three plates were used per donor for CD4 naive, three for CD4 memory, two for CD8 naive and one for CD8 memory. General study points: Generation probabilities of non-shared clonotypes were lower (relative to those shared by all four donors).

Naive CD4+ cells were CD45RA-selected; the remaining cells were memory. Trimming took 4 bases from V and 4 from J; bases not matched to a gene: 5. The germline V gene encodes CDR1 SGDLS and CDR2 YYNGEE. The CDR3 consists of 15 residues. This rearrangement joins TRBV9 to TRBJ2-2; 9 bases agree with TRBD1. This clonotype originated in a man younger than 30 in good health. The sequencing input was naive CD4+ T cells sorted from blood. Specified subset: CD45RA+ positively selected. The CDR3 region has the DNA TGTGCCAGCAGCCAGGGACAGGGCTCCACCGGGGAGCTGTTTTTT. Translating gives CASSQGQGSTGELFF.